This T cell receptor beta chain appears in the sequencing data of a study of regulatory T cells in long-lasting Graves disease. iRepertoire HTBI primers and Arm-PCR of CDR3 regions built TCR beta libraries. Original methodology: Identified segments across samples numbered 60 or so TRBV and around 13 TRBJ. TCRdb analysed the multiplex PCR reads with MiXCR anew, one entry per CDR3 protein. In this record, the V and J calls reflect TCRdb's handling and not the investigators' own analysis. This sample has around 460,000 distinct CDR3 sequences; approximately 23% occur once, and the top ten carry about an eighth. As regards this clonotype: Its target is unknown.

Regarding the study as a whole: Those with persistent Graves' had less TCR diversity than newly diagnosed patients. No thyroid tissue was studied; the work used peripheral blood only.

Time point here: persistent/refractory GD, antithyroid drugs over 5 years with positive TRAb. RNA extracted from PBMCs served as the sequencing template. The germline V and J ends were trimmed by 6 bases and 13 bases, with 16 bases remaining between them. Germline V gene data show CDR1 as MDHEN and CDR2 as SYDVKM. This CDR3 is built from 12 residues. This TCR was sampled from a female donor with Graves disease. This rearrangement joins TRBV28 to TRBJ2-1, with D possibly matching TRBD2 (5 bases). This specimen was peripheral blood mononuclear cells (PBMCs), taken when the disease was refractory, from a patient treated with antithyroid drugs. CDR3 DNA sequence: TGTGCCAGCAGCCTTCGGAGGACTCTACAGTTCTTC. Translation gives CASSLRRTLQFF.